This entry lists 5 T cell receptor beta chains sequenced from one sample in a study of blood T cells in healthy people across ages (dated by TCRdb to 2015 to 2017). Library construction relied on 5' RACE. TCRdb lists the instrument as Illumina HiSeq 2500. The second PCR ran for about 6 to 11 cycles and used a J-beta primer mix along with a sample-barcoded 5' primer. TCRdb reprocessing: public reads trimmed at Q25 with fastp, clones called with MiXCR, in-frame beta chains kept. Every entry covers one CDR3 protein and lists the most common genes and DNA from its rows. The sample yields about 640,000 distinct CDR3 sequences; about 54% were counted once. Clones ranked in the top ten supply approximately 40% of the sample. The sequencing sample was made of blood. The receptors derive from a man aged 60 to 69 in good health.

The rearrangement links TRBV6-1 to TRBJ1-4, with 7 positions matching TRBD1. Germline CDR1 reads MNHNS; CDR2 reads SASEGT. Germline trimming cut 7 bases from V and 5 bases from J; bases unmatched to any gene: 16. This CDR3 is 17 amino acids long. CDR3 bases: TGTGCCAGCACCGGCGACAGGGCCGACTTCGCAAATGAAAAACTGTTTTTT. Amino acids: CASTGDRADFANEKLFF.

This clonotype appeared a few times. The V gene is TRBV20-1, the J gene TRBJ2-1; no firm D call. V was pared by 5 bases and J by 6 bases, with 11 bases between. This CDR3 spans 12 amino acids. Germline V lookup: CDR1 DFQATT, CDR2 SNEGSKA (reference sequence). CDR3 nucleotide sequence: TGCAGTGCTCTACTGGGCGGCAATGAGCAGTTCTTC. Amino acid sequence: CSALLGGNEQFF.

The genes are TRBV5-1 and TRBJ2-1, with D possibly matching TRBD2 (5 bases). V lost 0 bases, J lost 5 bases, and 12 bases lay in between. This CDR3 contains 15 residues. Germline V gene lookup returns CDR1 SGHRS and CDR2 YFSETQ. This chain's CDR3 is CASSLGPPGNNEQFF. In DNA form, the CDR3 reads TGCGCCAGCAGCTTGGGTCCCCCCGGGAACAATGAGCAGTTCTTC.

The rearrangement uses TRBV5-5 and TRBJ1-1, with D hard to call. This CDR3 comprises 15 residues. Trimming cost V 0 bases and J 2 bases, with 11 bases left between them. CDR1 is SGHKS and CDR2 is YYEKEE in the germline V gene (reference sequence). The CDR3 nucleotides read TGTGCCAGCAGCTTGGACGGGTTACGCAACACTGAAGCTTTCTTT. It encodes CASSLDGLRNTEAFF.

This chain uses TRBV7-2 with TRBJ2-5, with a possible D match to TRBD2 (5 bases). CDR1 and CDR2 from the germline V gene are SGHTA and FQGNSA. The CDR3 is 14 amino acids. Trimming pared 3 bases from V and 3 bases from J, leaving 11 bases between. CDR3 protein: CASSFMAAEETQYF. Here the CDR3 DNA reads TGTGCCAGCAGCTTTATGGCAGCGGAAGAGACCCAGTACTTC.